This T cell receptor beta chain was captured by sequencing in a study of T cells after yellow fever vaccination. Study-wide results and caveats: Secondary responses were weaker yet peaked faster, day 5 versus 15. Sorted repertoires could include abundant contaminating clonotypes from bulk cells. At under 98% for CD4 and approximately 88% for CD8, most primary-vaccination clones showed up again after the booster.

Conversion of TCR transcripts into cDNA relied on 5'RACE template switching, which added a universal primer site and UMIs. Using its own MiXCR run on the 5' RACE reads, TCRdb lists one record per CDR3 protein. The sample holds 300,000 to 400,000 distinct CDR3 sequences, around 10% seen once. The CDR3 sequence is 13 residues long. V lost 6 bases and J 8 bases, leaving 17 bases between the germline ends. Germline values: CDR1 DFQATT, CDR2 SNEGSKA (reference sequence). This clonotype was observed a handful of times. What it binds is unknown. The rearrangement joins TRBV20-1 to TRBJ2-1; a weak D match, TRBD2 (6 bases). The sequence came from a man aged 18 to 29 who received the YFV17D yellow fever vaccine. This material consisted of CD4+ T cells sorted from PBMCs, taken 45 days after the yellow fever booster vaccination. The CDR3 coding sequence is TGCAGTGCCCCTCGACTAGTCCGGGATGAGCAGTTCTTC. Encoded protein: CSAPRLVRDEQFF.